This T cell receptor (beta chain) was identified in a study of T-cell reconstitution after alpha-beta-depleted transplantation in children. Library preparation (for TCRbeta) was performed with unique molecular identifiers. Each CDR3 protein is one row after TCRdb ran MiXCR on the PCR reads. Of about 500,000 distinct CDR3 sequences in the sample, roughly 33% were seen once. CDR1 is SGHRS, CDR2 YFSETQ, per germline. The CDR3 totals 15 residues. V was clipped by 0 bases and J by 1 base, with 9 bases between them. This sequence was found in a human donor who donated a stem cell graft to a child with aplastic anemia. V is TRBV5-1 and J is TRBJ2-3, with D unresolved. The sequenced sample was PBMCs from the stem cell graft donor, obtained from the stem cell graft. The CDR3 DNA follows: TGCGCCAGCAGCTTGGCGGCCTCGCGCACAGATACGCAGTATTTT. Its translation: CASSLAASRTDTQYF.